The clone carrying this TCR beta chain showed up just once. Study members were between about 18 and 100 years old and lived in approximately 25 US regions. Donors were grouped by their self-reported clinical history. The data belong to a study of blood T cell repertoires in COVID-19. Study-wide context: Sites in the United States, Italy and Spain provided acute and convalescent COVID-19 samples. Sources were T cells, B-cell-depleted T cells, or PBMCs; the material itself was cDNA or gDNA.

The repertoire was sequenced with immunoSEQ multiplex PCR; TCRdb's copy has only in-frame clones and lacks some. The sample consists of roughly 400,000 clones, around nine tenths of them appearing once. The CDR3 extends over 14 amino acids. Germline assignment: CDR1 SGHNT and CDR2 YENEEA. The V and J ends lost 5 bases and 5 bases respectively, with 10 bases between them. This TCR came from a woman younger than 30 who had been exposed to COVID-19. The rearrangement joins TRBV11-3 to TRBJ1-6; no definite D call. Material: PBMCs or T cells enriched from blood (not recorded which). CDR3 in DNA: TGTGCCAGCAGCCTAAACGGGAATAATTCACCCCTCCACTTT. It specifies CASSLNGNNSPLHF.